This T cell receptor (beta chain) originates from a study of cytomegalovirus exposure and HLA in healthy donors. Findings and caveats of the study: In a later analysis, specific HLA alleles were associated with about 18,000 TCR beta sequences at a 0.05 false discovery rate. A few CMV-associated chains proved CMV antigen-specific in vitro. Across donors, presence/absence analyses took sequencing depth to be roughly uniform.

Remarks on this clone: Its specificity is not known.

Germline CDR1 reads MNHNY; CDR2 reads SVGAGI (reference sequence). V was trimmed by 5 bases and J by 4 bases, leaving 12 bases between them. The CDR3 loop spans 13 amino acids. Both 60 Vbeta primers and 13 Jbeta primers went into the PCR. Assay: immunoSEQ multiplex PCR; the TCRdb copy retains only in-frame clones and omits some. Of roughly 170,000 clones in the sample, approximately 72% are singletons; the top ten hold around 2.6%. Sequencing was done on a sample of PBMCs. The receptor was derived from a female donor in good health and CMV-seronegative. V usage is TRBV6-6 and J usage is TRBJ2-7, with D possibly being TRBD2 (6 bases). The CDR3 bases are TGTGCCAGCAGTCACGGGACTCTGTACGAGCAGTACTTC. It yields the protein CASSHGTLYEQYF.